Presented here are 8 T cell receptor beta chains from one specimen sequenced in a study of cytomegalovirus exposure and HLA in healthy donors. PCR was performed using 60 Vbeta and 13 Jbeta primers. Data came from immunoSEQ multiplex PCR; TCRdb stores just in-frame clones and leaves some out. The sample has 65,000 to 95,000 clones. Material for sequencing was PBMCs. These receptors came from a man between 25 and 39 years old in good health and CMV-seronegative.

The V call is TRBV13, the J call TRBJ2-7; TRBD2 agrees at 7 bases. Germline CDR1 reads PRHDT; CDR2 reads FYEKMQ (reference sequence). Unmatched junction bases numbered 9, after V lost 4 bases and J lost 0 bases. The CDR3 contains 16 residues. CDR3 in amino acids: CASSSSLLALSYEQYF. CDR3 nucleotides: TGTGCCAGCAGCTCGTCCCTACTAGCGCTCTCCTACGAGCAGTACTTC.

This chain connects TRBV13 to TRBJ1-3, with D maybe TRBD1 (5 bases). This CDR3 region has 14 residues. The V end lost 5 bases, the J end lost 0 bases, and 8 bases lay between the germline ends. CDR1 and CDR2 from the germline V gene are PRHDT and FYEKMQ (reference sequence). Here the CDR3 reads CASSQGSSGNTIYF. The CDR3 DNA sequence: TGTGCCAGCAGCCAGGGAAGCTCTGGAAACACCATATATTTT.

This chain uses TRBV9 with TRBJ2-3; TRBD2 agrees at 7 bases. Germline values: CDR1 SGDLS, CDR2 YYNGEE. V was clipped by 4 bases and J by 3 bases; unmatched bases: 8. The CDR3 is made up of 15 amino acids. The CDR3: CASSFRGGGTDTQYF. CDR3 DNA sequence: TGTGCCAGCAGCTTTCGGGGCGGGGGAACAGATACGCAGTATTTT.

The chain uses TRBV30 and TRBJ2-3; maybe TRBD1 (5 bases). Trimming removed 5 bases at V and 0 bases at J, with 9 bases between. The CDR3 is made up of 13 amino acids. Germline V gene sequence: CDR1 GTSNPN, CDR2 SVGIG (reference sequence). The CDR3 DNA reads TGTGCCTGGCAACAGGAGAGCACAGATACGCAGTATTTT. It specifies CAWQQESTDTQYF.

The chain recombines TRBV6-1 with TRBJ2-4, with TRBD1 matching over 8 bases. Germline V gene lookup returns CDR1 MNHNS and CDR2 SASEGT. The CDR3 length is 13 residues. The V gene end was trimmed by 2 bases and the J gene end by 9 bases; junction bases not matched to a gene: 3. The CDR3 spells CASSEQGATIQYF. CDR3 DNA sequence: TGTGCCAGCAGTGAACAGGGGGCGACCATTCAGTACTTC.

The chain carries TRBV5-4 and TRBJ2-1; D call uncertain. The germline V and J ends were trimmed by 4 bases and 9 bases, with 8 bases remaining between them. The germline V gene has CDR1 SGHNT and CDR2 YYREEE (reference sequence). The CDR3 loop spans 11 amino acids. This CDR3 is CASSRSVEQFF. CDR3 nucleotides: TGTGCCAGCAGCCGTTCGGTTGAGCAGTTCTTC.

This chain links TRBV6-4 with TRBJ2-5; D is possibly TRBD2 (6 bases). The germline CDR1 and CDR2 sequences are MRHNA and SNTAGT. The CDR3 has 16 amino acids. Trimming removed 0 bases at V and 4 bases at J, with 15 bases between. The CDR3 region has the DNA TGTGCCAGCAGTGACTCGAGGGGCGGGATAGGAGAGACCCAGTACTTC. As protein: CASSDSRGGIGETQYF.

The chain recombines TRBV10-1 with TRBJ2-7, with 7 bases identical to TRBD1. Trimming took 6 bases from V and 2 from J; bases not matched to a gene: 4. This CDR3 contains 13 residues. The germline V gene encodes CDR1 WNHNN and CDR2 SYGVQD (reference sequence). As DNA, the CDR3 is TGCGCCAGCAGCCGGGACAGTACCTACGAGCAGTACTTC. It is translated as CASSRDSTYEQYF.